These 12 T cell receptor beta chains originate from one sample sequenced in a study of cytotoxic CD8 clonotypes in ibrutinib-treated CLL. Method: immunoSEQ multiplex PCR; TCRdb's copy keeps in-frame clones and lacks some. This sample yields around 140,000 clones, of which approximately 80% are seen a single time; 7.5% to 8% belongs to the top ten. The specimen comprised PBMCs, sampled after 36 months of ibrutinib treatment. The receptors derive from a human donor with chronic lymphocytic leukemia.

This clone was detected a few times. This chain uses TRBV30 with TRBJ2-1; D is unresolved. The V gene lost 1 base and the J gene lost 0 bases, with 10 bases spanning the gap. The germline gives CDR1 GTSNPN, CDR2 SVGIG (reference sequence). This CDR3 contains 15 residues. Here the CDR3 DNA reads TGTGCCTGGAGTGGGGCCCACAGCTCCTACAATGAGCAGTTCTTC. It yields the protein CAWSGAHSSYNEQFF.

The J gene is TRBJ2-5, the V gene TRBV28, with 9 bases that match TRBD1. Germline CDR1 is MDHEN and CDR2 is SYDVKM. Trimming at V came to 8 bases and at J to 5 bases, leaving 12 bases not matched to a gene. The CDR3 has 15 residues. The CDR3 loop reads CASGADRGYKETQYF. The CDR3 region has the DNA TGTGCCAGCGGCGCCGACAGGGGGTATAAGGAGACCCAGTACTTC.

Comments on this clone: The sample has other DNA sequences that encode this CDR3 too. The chain combines TRBV10-3 with TRBJ1-2; D call uncertain. The CDR3 contains 15 residues. CDR1 ENHRY and CDR2 SYGVKD come from the germline V gene. Trimming left V 8 bases short and J 4 bases short, with 20 bases between. In DNA form, the CDR3 reads TGTGCCATCCCCTCCGGAGTTAAAGGGCTCTATGGCTACACCTTC. This encodes CAIPSGVKGLYGYTF.

Note on this clone: Without the conserved terminal phenylalanine or tryptophan, this CDR3 likely stems from a read error. CDR3 residues: CASSASSRRNSPLHS. DNA of the CDR3: TGTGCCAGCAGTGCCTCCAGCAGGCGGAATTCACCCCTCCACTCT. The chain joins TRBV25-1 to TRBJ1-6; D unclear. The germline V gene has CDR1 MGHDK and CDR2 SYGVNS. CDR3 length: 15 residues. V lost 4 bases and J 7 bases, leaving 14 bases between the germline ends.

This chain joins TRBV19 and TRBJ2-7, with a weak D call TRBD2 (6 bases). The CDR3 length is 13 residues. Trimming pared 4 bases from V and 3 bases from J, leaving 10 bases between. Germline V gene sequence: CDR1 LNHDA, CDR2 SQIVND (reference sequence). The DNA of the CDR3 is TGTGCCAGTAGTACGGGACTTGACTACGAGCAGTACTTC. Translating gives CASSTGLDYEQYF.

The chain employs TRBV10-3 and TRBJ2-5; the D call may be TRBD1 or TRBD2 (6 bases each). The CDR3 sequence is 13 residues long. Germline lookup yields CDR1 ENHRY and CDR2 SYGVKD. V lost 10 bases to trimming and J lost 5 bases, with 17 bases between them. The CDR3 nucleotides are TGTGCCACTCGGGCTGGGGGGCGGGAGACCCAGTACTTC. Amino acids: CATRAGGRETQYF.

This chain joins TRBV30 and TRBJ1-2, with TRBD1 as a possible D gene (6 bases). CDR1 and CDR2 (germline): GTSNPN, SVGIG (reference sequence). There are 12 residues in the CDR3. The V gene lost 4 bases and the J gene lost 9 bases, with 15 bases spanning the gap. The CDR3 region is CAWIQDSFSYTF. CDR3 coding DNA: TGTGCCTGGATACAGGACAGCTTCAGCTACACCTTC.

This chain joins TRBV5-1 and TRBJ2-3, with D maybe TRBD1 (6 bases). CDR1 is SGHRS, CDR2 YFSETQ, per germline. V was pared by 0 bases and J by 4 bases, with 15 bases between. The CDR3 has 16 residues. CDR3 bases: TGCGCCAGCAGCTTGGTGGTTCCGGACAGTGCAGATACGCAGTATTTT. Protein: CASSLVVPDSADTQYF.

The chain has TRBV4-1 and TRBJ1-4; D is perhaps TRBD1 (6 bases). The germline CDR1 and CDR2 sequences are MGHRA and YSYEKL. This CDR3 contains 14 residues. V was clipped by 2 bases and J by 3 bases, with 7 bases between them. CDR3 DNA sequence: TGCGCCAGCAGCCAACAGGGGTCTAATGAAAAACTGTTTTTT. Encoded protein: CASSQQGSNEKLFF.

The chain combines TRBV19 with TRBJ2-1; TRBD2 matches 9 bases. The germline V gene encodes CDR1 LNHDA and CDR2 SQIVND (reference sequence). This CDR3 comprises 15 residues. V trimming: 3 bases; J trimming: 4 bases; junction bases outside the gene matches: 4. The DNA of the CDR3 is TGTGCCAGTAGTATCCTGACTAGCGGATACAATGAGCAGTTCTTC. Its protein product is CASSILTSGYNEQFF.

The V gene is TRBV11-2, the J gene TRBJ2-1; no definite D call. Germline CDR1 and CDR2: SGHAT and FQNNGV. The CDR3 totals 13 residues. With 3 bases removed from V and 15 bases from J, the gap between germline ends came to 18 bases. As DNA, the CDR3 is TGTGCCAGCAGCTTGGGGAATCGGGTCGGTCTGTTCTTC. Translating it yields CASSLGNRVGLFF. Full variable domain (rest looked up from reference TRBV11-2 and TRBJ2-1): EAGVAQSPRYKIIEKRQSVAFWCNPISGHATLYWYQQILGQGPKLLIQFQNNGVVDDSQLPKDRFSAERLKGVDSTLKIQPAKLEDSAVYLCASSLGNRVGLFFGPGTRLTVL.

V is TRBV2 and J is TRBJ1-2, with D unclear. Germline CDR1 SNHLY, CDR2 FYNNEI. This CDR3 has 12 amino acids. The germline V and J ends were trimmed by 4 bases and 2 bases, with 5 bases remaining between them. This CDR3 is CASSVSNYGYTF. The CDR3 nucleotides read TGTGCCAGCAGTGTATCCAACTATGGCTACACCTTC.